Each of the 8 T cell receptor beta chains below was sequenced from the same sample in a study of T cells after yellow fever vaccination. One entry per CDR3 protein, called by TCRdb with MiXCR from the 5' RACE reads. The sample contains hundreds of thousands of distinct CDR3 sequences, around a fifth of which appear only once. Sequencing used PBMCs, obtained 21 days after the first yellow fever vaccination. Receptors originate from a young man who received the YFV17D yellow fever vaccine.

This clonotype showed up many times. The V call is TRBV6-5, the J call TRBJ2-3; 7 nucleotides match TRBD2. V lost 3 bases, J lost 5 bases, and 11 bases stayed unmatched. This CDR3 has 16 amino acids. Germline assignment: CDR1 MNHEY and CDR2 SVGAGI. In DNA, the CDR3 is TGTGCCAGCAGTTATCAGGGTGGGAGGGGACGAGATACGCAGTATTTT. Protein sequence: CASSYQGGRGRDTQYF.

The chain combines TRBV4-1 with TRBJ2-1, with unresolved D. Deletions cut 1 base from V and 8 bases from J, with 15 bases between. Germline CDR1 is MGHRA and CDR2 is YSYEKL. This CDR3 spans 15 amino acids. DNA for the CDR3: TGCGCCAGCAGCCAAGGATTTAACCCCGTCTATGAGCAGTTCTTC. Translation: CASSQGFNPVYEQFF.

The V and J genes are TRBV7-7 and TRBJ2-5, with D possibly TRBD1 on 5 matching bases. Looked up from germline, CDR1 is SSHAT and CDR2 is FNYEAQ (reference sequence). V lost 3 bases to trimming and J lost 5 bases, with 10 bases between them. This CDR3 has 13 amino acids. The CDR3 bases are TGTGCCAGCAGCTTGGACATGCGGGAGACCCAGTACTTC. Its translation is CASSLDMRETQYF.

There are a few counts of this clonotype. The chain recombines TRBV20-1 with TRBJ2-1; D assignment may be TRBD1 or TRBD2 (6 bases each). Per germline, CDR1 DFQATT and CDR2 SNEGSKA (reference sequence). The CDR3 totals 19 residues. With 2 bases removed from V and 1 base from J, the gap between germline ends came to 24 bases. The CDR3 region has the DNA TGCAGTGCTAGACCCAACGTACTACAGGGACTTGATTCCTACAATGAGCAGTTCTTC. It translates to CSARPNVLQGLDSYNEQFF.

This clonotype was seen more than once but under ten times. The chain couples TRBV5-4 to TRBJ2-3, with D possibly being TRBD1 (6 bases). This CDR3 region has 15 residues. With 4 bases removed from V and 8 bases from J, the gap between germline ends came to 20 bases. Per the germline V gene, CDR1 is SGHNT and CDR2 is YYREEE (reference sequence). CDR3 in amino acids: CASSDSTGLISTQYF. Written as DNA, the CDR3 is TGTGCCAGCAGCGATTCGACAGGCTTAATCAGTACGCAGTATTTT.

This chain links TRBV10-3 with TRBJ2-6; 10 bases are shared with TRBD1. Trimming at V came to 10 bases and at J to 1 base, leaving 4 bases not matched to a gene. From germline, CDR1 is ENHRY and CDR2 SYGVKD. The CDR3 runs 15 residues. For the CDR3, the DNA is TGTGCCACTGGACAGGGGGGATCTGGGGCCAACGTCCTGACTTTC. It translates to CATGQGGSGANVLTF.

V usage is TRBV25-1 and J usage is TRBJ2-5; D gene unclear. The CDR3 runs to 14 residues. Trimming left V 3 bases short and J 4 bases short, with 12 bases between. The germline gives CDR1 MGHDK, CDR2 SYGVNS. The CDR3: CASSESAQRETQYF. The DNA of the CDR3 is TGTGCCAGCAGTGAGTCAGCACAACGAGAGACCCAGTACTTC.

This clonotype occurred a few times. The V gene is TRBV27, the J gene TRBJ2-2; perhaps TRBD1 as D (5 bases). The V gene lost 2 bases and the J gene lost 0 bases, with 7 bases spanning the gap. Germline V gene sequence: CDR1 MNHEY, CDR2 SMNVEV (reference sequence). This CDR3 has 15 residues. The CDR3 DNA reads TGTGCCAGCAGTTTAGGGGCGACGAACACCGGGGAGCTGTTTTTT. The encoded protein is CASSLGATNTGELFF.